This T cell receptor beta chain was found in a study of blood T cell repertoires in COVID-19. The overall study: Acute and convalescent COVID-19 specimens originated in the United States, Italy and Spain.

Membership in each cohort depended on participant-reported clinical history. In germline, CDR1 is SQVTM, CDR2 ANQGSEA. The ends were cut back, 1 base at V and 0 bases at J, with 7 bases in the middle. The CDR3 consists of 13 residues. Libraries were prepared by immunoSEQ multiplex PCR; TCRdb keeps only in-frame clonotypes and omits some of them. The sample yields fewer than 350,000 clones, around 87% seen once. The chain links TRBV29-1 to TRBJ2-7, with D perhaps matching TRBD2 (6 bases). The material sequenced was PBMCs or T cells enriched from blood (not recorded which). This sequence originates from a woman in her late teens or twenties with acute COVID-19. CDR3 loop: CSVEGRDSYEQYF. The CDR3 DNA reads TGCAGCGTTGAAGGGCGGGACTCCTACGAGCAGTACTTC.